These 12 T cell receptor beta chains were sequenced from one sample in a study of blood T cell repertoires in COVID-19. Clones were read by immunoSEQ multiplex PCR, and TCRdb kept only the in-frame ones, dropping some. The table has under 20,000 clones, roughly 87% seen once. Input material: peripheral blood. These TCRs come from a human donor in a cohort sampled during active COVID-19. The donor label of this sample is uncertain.

V is TRBV7-2 and J is TRBJ2-2; TRBD2 aligns across 8 bases. Germline V gene sequence: CDR1 SGHTA, CDR2 FQGNSA. V was clipped by 1 base and J by 8 bases; unmatched bases: 6. The CDR3 contains 15 residues. CDR3 bases: TGTGCCAGCAGCTTAGGGCTAGCGGGCGGAGGGGAGCTGTTTTTT. Its translation: CASSLGLAGGGELFF. Full variable domain (rest looked up from reference TRBV7-2 and TRBJ2-2): GAGVSQSPSNKVTEKGKDVELRCDPISGHTALYWYRQSLGQGLEFLIYFQGNSAPDKSGLPSDRFSAERTGGSVSTLTIQRTQQEDSAVYLCASSLGLAGGGELFFGEGSRLTVL.

This clone was counted a few times. In DNA form, the CDR3 reads TGTGCCTGGAGTATTGACAGTAGCAATCAGCCCCAGCATTTT. Residues: CAWSIDSSNQPQHF. The chain recombines TRBV30 with TRBJ1-5; tentatively, D is TRBD1 (5 bases). The V gene's germline CDR1 is GTSNPN and CDR2 SVGIG (reference sequence). The CDR3 runs to 14 residues. V gave up 2 bases and J gave up 0 bases, with 8 bases separating them.

V and J are TRBV18 and TRBJ2-1; TRBD2 is a possible D gene (6 bases). CDR3 length: 13 residues. Germline loops: CDR1 KGHSH, CDR2 LQKENI. V was pared by 2 bases and J by 5 bases, with 7 bases between. The CDR3 DNA reads TGTGCCAGCTCACCATGGAGGGACAATGAGCAGTTCTTC. It specifies CASSPWRDNEQFF. Based on the CDR3 plus reference TRBV18 and TRBJ2-1, the full variable domain is NAGVMQNPRHLVRRRGQEARLRCSPMKGHSHVYWYRQLPEEGLKFMVYLQKENIIDESGMPKERFSAEFPKEGPSILRIQQVVRGDSAAYFCASSPWRDNEQFFGPGTRLTVL.

This clone appeared a few times. The chain employs TRBV5-4 and TRBJ1-3; D unclear. Germline V gene sequence: CDR1 SGHNT, CDR2 YYREEE (reference sequence). The CDR3 is 16 residues long. Between the trimmed V and J ends, which lost 0 bases and 0 bases, there was a span of 10 bases. The CDR3 DNA follows: TGTGCCAGCAGCTTGGATCCGAGCTACTCTGGAAACACCATATATTTT. Translating it yields CASSLDPSYSGNTIYF. Combining the CDR3 with reference TRBV5-4 and TRBJ1-3 gives the whole variable domain ETGVTQSPTHLIKTRGQQVTLRCSSQSGHNTVSWYQQALGQGPQFIFQYYREEENGRGNFPPRFSGLQFPNYSSELNVNALELDDSALYLCASSLDPSYSGNTIYFGEGSWLTVV.

This chain connects TRBV4-2 to TRBJ1-6; D is undetermined. Germline CDR1 and CDR2: LGHNA and YNFKEQ. The CDR3 extends over 21 amino acids. The germline V and J ends were trimmed by 2 bases and 0 bases, with 23 bases remaining between them. The CDR3 DNA is TGTGCCAGCAGCCAAAAAATTTCGCGGGGTCGGGGAAGCTCCTATAATTCACCCCTCCACTTT. Its protein product is CASSQKISRGRGSSYNSPLHF.

The chain has TRBV7-3 and TRBJ2-1; 10 bases agree with TRBD2. V shed 5 bases and J 0 bases; nucleotides not matched to a gene: 7. Germline V gives CDR1 SGHTA, CDR2 FQGTGA. CDR3 size: 17 residues. For the CDR3, the DNA is TGTGCCAGCAGCCGGGTGGCTAGCGGGAGCTCCTACAATGAGCAGTTCTTC. Its protein product is CASSRVASGSSYNEQFF.

This sequence joins TRBV13 and TRBJ2-7; 14 bases are a match to TRBD2. There are 19 residues in the CDR3. Germline CDR1 reads PRHDT; CDR2 reads FYEKMQ (reference sequence). V dropped 0 bases and J dropped 5; count of bases not matched to a gene: 12. CDR3 nucleotides: TGTGCCAGCAGCTTAGGCCTCCCTCAGGGACTAGCGGGAGTCCACGAGCAGTACTTC. Protein: CASSLGLPQGLAGVHEQYF.

The rearrangement uses TRBV27 and TRBJ2-4, with 7 bases identical to TRBD1. Germline CDR1 reads MNHEY; CDR2 reads SMNVEV (reference sequence). With 5 bases clipped from V and 9 bases from J, the junction kept 10 bases outside the gene matches. This CDR3 is 14 amino acids long. CDR3 in amino acids: CASSPTTGYGIQYF. Here the CDR3 DNA reads TGTGCCAGCAGTCCGACGACAGGGTATGGCATTCAGTACTTC.

The CDR3 nucleotides are TGTGCCAGCACCTTTAGCGGGAGTTCGGCCCAGTACTTC. Protein product: CASTFSGSSAQYF. The chain carries TRBV11-2 and TRBJ2-5; 9 positions match TRBD2. Looked up from germline, CDR1 is SGHAT and CDR2 is FQNNGV. Trimming cost V 7 bases and J 9 bases; bases outside gene matches: 9. This CDR3 is built from 13 residues.

The chain uses TRBV6-6 and TRBJ2-7; the D is unclear. This CDR3 is 12 amino acids long. CDR1 MNHNY and CDR2 SVGAGI come from the germline V gene (reference sequence). V was clipped by 5 bases and J by 5 bases, with 10 bases between them. The CDR3 sequence is CASSPLGDEQYF. Here the CDR3 DNA reads TGTGCCAGCAGTCCTCTAGGTGACGAGCAGTACTTC.

This clone qualifies as medium-sized. The chain carries TRBV7-9 and TRBJ2-7; a weak D match, TRBD2 (5 bases). From germline, CDR1 is SEHNR and CDR2 FQNEAQ (reference sequence). With 3 bases removed from V and 5 bases from J, the gap between germline ends came to 17 bases. This CDR3 contains 15 residues. As DNA, the CDR3 is TGTGCCAGCAGCTTGGCTAGCACCTCGGTCAACGAGCAGTACTTC. As protein: CASSLASTSVNEQYF.

This sequence joins TRBV15 and TRBJ1-2; a possible D gene is TRBD1 (5 bases). Trimming shortened V by 1 base and J by 8 bases, and 14 bases separated the two germline ends. Germline lookup yields CDR1 LNHNV and CDR2 YYDKDF (reference sequence). This CDR3 comprises 14 residues. Written as DNA, the CDR3 is TGTGCCACCAGCAGAGGGAGGGACGTCTCGGGCTACACCTTC. Protein product: CATSRGRDVSGYTF. Full variable domain (outside the CDR3, taken from reference TRBV15 and TRBJ1-2): DAMVIQNPRYQVTQFGKPVTLSCSQTLNHNVMYWYQQKSSQAPKLLFHYYDKDFNNEADTPDNFQSRRPNTSFCFLDIRSPGLGDTAMYLCATSRGRDVSGYTFGSGTRLTVV.